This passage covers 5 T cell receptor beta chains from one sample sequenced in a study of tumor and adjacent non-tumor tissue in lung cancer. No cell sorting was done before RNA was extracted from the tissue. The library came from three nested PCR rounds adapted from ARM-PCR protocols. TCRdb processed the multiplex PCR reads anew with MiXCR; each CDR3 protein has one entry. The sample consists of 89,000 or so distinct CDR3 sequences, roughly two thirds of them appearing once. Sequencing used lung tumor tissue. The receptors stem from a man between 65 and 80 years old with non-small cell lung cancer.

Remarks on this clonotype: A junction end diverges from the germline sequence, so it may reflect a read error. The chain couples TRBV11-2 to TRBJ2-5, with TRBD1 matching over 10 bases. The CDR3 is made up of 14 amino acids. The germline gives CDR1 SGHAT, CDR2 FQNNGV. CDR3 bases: TGTGCCTGCAGCGTGACAGGGGGCGCAATCACCCAGTACTTC. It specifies CACSVTGGAITQYF.

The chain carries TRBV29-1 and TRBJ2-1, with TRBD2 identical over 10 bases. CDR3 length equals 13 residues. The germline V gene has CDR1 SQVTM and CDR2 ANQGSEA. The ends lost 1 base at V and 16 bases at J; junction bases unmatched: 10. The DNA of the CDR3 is TGCAGCGTTGAAGGAGGACTAGCGGTAGTGGACTTCTTC. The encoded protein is CSVEGGLAVVDFF.

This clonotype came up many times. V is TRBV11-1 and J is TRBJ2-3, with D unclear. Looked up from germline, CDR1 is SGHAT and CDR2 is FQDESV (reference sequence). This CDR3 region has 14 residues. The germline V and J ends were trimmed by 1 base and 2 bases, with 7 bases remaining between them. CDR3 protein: CASSLDSPTDTQYF. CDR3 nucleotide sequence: TGTGCCAGCAGCTTAGACAGCCCCACAGATACGCAGTATTTT.

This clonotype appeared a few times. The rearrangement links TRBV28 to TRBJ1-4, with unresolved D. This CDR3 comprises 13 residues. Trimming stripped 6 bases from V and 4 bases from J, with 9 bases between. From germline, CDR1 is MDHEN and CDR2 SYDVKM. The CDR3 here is CASRQTVNEKLFF. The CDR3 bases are TGTGCCAGCAGACAGACGGTTAATGAAAAACTGTTTTTT.

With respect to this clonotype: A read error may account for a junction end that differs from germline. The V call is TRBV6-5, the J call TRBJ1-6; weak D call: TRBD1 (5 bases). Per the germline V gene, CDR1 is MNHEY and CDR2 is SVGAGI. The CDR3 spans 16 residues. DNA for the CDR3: TGTGCCAGTAGTTACTCGTCCAGGGTATATAATTCACCCCTCCACTTT. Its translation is CASSYSSRVYNSPLHF.